The 2 T cell receptor beta chains below come from one sample, sequenced in a study of cytomegalovirus exposure and HLA in healthy donors. Measured with immunoSEQ multiplex PCR; TCRdb has only the in-frame clones, and not every one. This table holds around 94,000 clones, over 85% found once. Source material: PBMCs. Receptor source: a woman younger than 35 in good health and CMV-seronegative.

The chain uses TRBV7-6 and TRBJ2-7; TRBD1 matches at 8 bases. With 0 bases clipped from V and 4 bases from J, the junction kept 20 bases outside the gene matches. Germline V gene sequence: CDR1 SGHVS, CDR2 FNYEAQ. The CDR3 length is 20 residues. In DNA form, the CDR3 reads TGTGCCAGCAGCTTAGCGCCGGTCGGCAGGGGGCGGGAAACCCTATACGAGCAGTACTTC. Translation: CASSLAPVGRGRETLYEQYF.

V gene TRBV19 combines with J gene TRBJ1-5; D is uncertain. Trimming took off 4 bases at V and 0 bases at J, with 4 bases between the two ends. This CDR3 contains 13 residues. Per the germline V gene, CDR1 is LNHDA and CDR2 is SQIVND (reference sequence). CDR3 in DNA: TGTGCCAGTAGTACGGTTAGCAATCAGCCCCAGCATTTT. Translating gives CASSTVSNQPQHF.